What follows are 21 T cell receptor beta chains derived from one specimen sequenced in a study of T cell repertoires and Cas9 in healthy adults (dated by TCRdb to 2016 to 2018). The library was obtained by the immunoSEQ multiplex PCR assay. Drawn from immuneACCESS, this table holds only the in-frame rearrangements with V and J called that TCRdb kept. Clones are partly lost; checked studies trace under half to an unresolved V gene and leave the rest unexplained. Counted in this sample were tens of thousands of clones; around 90% of them appeared once. The ten biggest clones cover approximately 0.84% of the sample. Sequencing was done on a sample of CD4+ effector T cells (CD127+, CD25-, CD137-, CD154-) from PBMCs; culture status not recorded. These receptor sequences come from a human donor in good health.

V is TRBV28 and J is TRBJ2-1; D may correspond to TRBD1 or TRBD2 (6 bases each). The CDR3 is 16 residues long. In germline, CDR1 is MDHEN, CDR2 SYDVKM. V was pared by 5 bases and J by 5 bases, with 19 bases between. The CDR3 sequence: CASSPGPGAPDNEQFF. DNA for the CDR3: TGTGCCAGCAGTCCCGGGCCGGGGGCTCCCGACAATGAGCAGTTCTTC.

The chain links TRBV4-3 to TRBJ1-2; 8 positions agree with TRBD1. CDR1 LGHNA and CDR2 YSLEER come from the germline V gene. The CDR3 extends over 17 amino acids. V shed 0 bases and J 6 bases; nucleotides not matched to a gene: 12. Written as DNA, the CDR3 is TGCGCCAGCAGCCAAGATCTCCGGGCAAGCAGGGGGCATGGCTACACCTTC. Residues: CASSQDLRASRGHGYTF.

The chain recombines TRBV4-3 with TRBJ1-1; 8 bases are shared with TRBD1. The CDR3 contains 14 residues. The trim removed 4 bases at V and 6 bases at J, leaving 7 bases unmatched. Germline CDR1 reads LGHNA; CDR2 reads YSLEER. DNA of the CDR3: TGCGCCAGCAGCCCAGGGGGCAGTGCCGCTGAAGCTTTCTTT. Its protein is CASSPGGSAAEAFF.

This clone has a single count. J is TRBJ2-5 and V is TRBV4-2; D possibly corresponds to TRBD2 (6 bases). This CDR3 comprises 15 residues. Trimming removed 0 bases from V and 1 base from J, with 9 bases in between. From germline, CDR1 is LGHNA and CDR2 YNFKEQ. CDR3 in amino acids: CASSQDGEAQETQYF. CDR3 nucleotides: TGTGCCAGCAGCCAAGATGGGGAGGCCCAAGAGACCCAGTACTTC.

The V gene is TRBV4-1, the J gene TRBJ1-1, with D tentatively TRBD1 (5 bases). CDR3 length: 16 amino acids. Trimming stripped 1 base from V and 6 bases from J, with 18 bases between. Germline CDR1 is MGHRA and CDR2 is YSYEKL. The CDR3 DNA is TGCGCCAGCAGCCAAGGAAACGCAGGGCTTGACGCTGAAGCTTTCTTT. Encoded protein: CASSQGNAGLDAEAFF.

The J gene is TRBJ2-3, the V gene TRBV5-8; perhaps TRBD2 as D (5 bases). Trimming took off 4 bases at V and 2 bases at J, with 17 bases between the two ends. The germline V gene has CDR1 SGHTS and CDR2 YDEGEE. This CDR3 comprises 16 residues. The CDR3 sequence is CASSRKLDLYTDTQYF. The CDR3 region has the DNA TGTGCCAGCAGCCGTAAACTAGATCTCTACACAGATACGCAGTATTTT.

As to this clone: At the DNA level, this CDR3 is encoded by other sequences in the same sample as well. The CDR3 loop is CASGMGGPGTYEQYF. CDR3 in DNA: TGCGCCAGCGGCATGGGGGGTCCGGGTACCTACGAGCAGTACTTC. The V gene is TRBV5-1, the J gene TRBJ2-7; weak D call: TRBD2 (6 bases). Germline CDR1 SGHRS, CDR2 YFSETQ. The CDR3 spans 15 residues. V lost 7 bases and J lost 2, with 19 bases in between.

V and J are TRBV5-8 and TRBJ2-1; 12 positions agree with TRBD2. The CDR3 is made up of 17 amino acids. Germline CDR1 and CDR2: SGHTS and YDEGEE. V was clipped by 8 bases and J by 0 bases; unmatched bases: 9. CDR3 in DNA: TGTGCCAGTAGACTAGCGGGGGCCGTCGACTCCTACAATGAGCAGTTCTTC. This translates into CASRLAGAVDSYNEQFF.

J is TRBJ1-1 and V is TRBV19; TRBD1 matches at 10 bases. V was clipped by 3 bases and J by 7 bases; unmatched bases: 5. The CDR3 length is 14 residues. CDR1 and CDR2 (germline): LNHDA, SQIVND (reference sequence). The CDR3 protein is CASSIDRGPGEAFF. The CDR3 DNA follows: TGTGCCAGTAGTATCGACAGGGGGCCGGGTGAAGCTTTCTTT.

In this sample, this clone turned up a few times. The chain joins TRBV6-6 to TRBJ2-7, with D unresolved. CDR3 length equals 11 residues. V lost 6 bases and J lost 2, with 5 bases in between. CDR1 is MNHNY and CDR2 is SVGAGI in the germline V gene (reference sequence). The CDR3 loop is CASREPYEQYV. Here the CDR3 DNA reads TGTGCCAGCAGGGAACCCTACGAGCAGTACGTC.

This clone came up once. The chain joins TRBV5-5 to TRBJ2-7, with D perhaps matching TRBD1 (8 bases). Trimming removed 5 bases at V and 1 base at J, with 16 bases between. Germline V gene data show CDR1 as SGHKS and CDR2 as YYEKEE (reference sequence). The CDR3 runs 15 residues. CDR3 sequence: CASSPGGQGSYEQYV. The DNA for the CDR3 is TGTGCCAGCAGTCCGGGAGGACAGGGTTCCTACGAGCAGTACGTC.

The chain links TRBV19 to TRBJ1-3; D is unresolved. The CDR3 is 14 residues long. Trimming shortened V by 8 bases and J by 1 base, and 12 bases separated the two germline ends. The V gene's germline CDR1 is LNHDA and CDR2 SQIVND (reference sequence). For the CDR3, the DNA is TGTGCCAGTTCCCCCGGGATGTCTGGAAACACCATATATTTT. This translates into CASSPGMSGNTIYF.

The chain is built from TRBV27 and TRBJ2-1, with 8 bases lining up with TRBD2. Germline assignment: CDR1 MNHEY and CDR2 SMNVEV (reference sequence). The J segment lost 0 bases and the V segment lost 7 bases, leaving 8 bases of the junction unmatched. CDR3 length equals 16 residues. CDR3 region: CASKGAGGPSYNEQFF. CDR3 coding DNA: TGTGCCAGCAAAGGTGCGGGAGGACCCTCCTACAATGAGCAGTTCTTC.

This clone occurred once. This chain joins TRBV7-6 and TRBJ2-7; TRBD2 agrees at 10 bases. V shed 1 base, J shed 2 bases, and the junction held 11 bases outside the gene matches. From germline, CDR1 is SGHVS and CDR2 FNYEAQ. The length of the CDR3 is 18 residues. The CDR3 DNA follows: TGTGCCAGCAGCTTAGGCCCTAGCGGGAGAACCACACCCTACGAGCAGTACGTC. Translating it yields CASSLGPSGRTTPYEQYV.

This clone was observed once. CDR3 sequence (DNA): TGTGCCAGCAGCTCCAGTGACTCCTACGAGCAGTACGTC. It yields the protein CASSSSDSYEQYV. V usage is TRBV5-4 and J usage is TRBJ2-7; D is unresolved. This CDR3 has 13 amino acids. CDR1 is SGHNT and CDR2 is YYREEE in the germline V gene (reference sequence). V was trimmed by 3 bases and J by 0 bases, leaving 7 bases between them.

V usage is TRBV6-1 and J usage is TRBJ2-5, with D perhaps TRBD1 or TRBD2 (5 bases each). The CDR3 consists of 13 residues. The ends were cut back, 6 bases at V and 4 bases at J, with 12 bases in the middle. Per the germline V gene, CDR1 is MNHNS and CDR2 is SASEGT. Written as DNA, the CDR3 is TGTGCCAGCAGCATCACCGGGGCAGAGACCCAGTACTTC. This sequence encodes CASSITGAETQYF.

V gene TRBV28 combines with J gene TRBJ2-7; 10 bases match TRBD1. Germline V gene sequence: CDR1 MDHEN, CDR2 SYDVKM. This CDR3 has 14 residues. The ends lost 4 bases at V and 7 bases at J; junction bases unmatched: 7. The CDR3 DNA reads TGTGCCAGCAGTTCATGGGACAGGGGATGGGAGCAGTACGTC. Protein product: CASSSWDRGWEQYV.

V is TRBV30 and J is TRBJ1-3; TRBD1 matches 7 bases. Trimming took 0 bases from V and 0 from J; bases not matched to a gene: 2. Germline assignment: CDR1 GTSNPN and CDR2 SVGIG (reference sequence). This CDR3 has 15 residues. This CDR3 reads CAWSVRTGSGNTIYF. DNA for the CDR3: TGTGCCTGGAGTGTACGGACAGGCTCTGGAAACACCATATATTTT.

The CDR3 nucleotides read TGTGCCAGCAGTTTACGGGAAGGGGGTAACACCATATATTTT. This encodes CASSLREGGNTIYF. V and J are TRBV27 and TRBJ1-3, with a possible D match to TRBD1 (6 bases). Germline CDR1 MNHEY, CDR2 SMNVEV (reference sequence). The V end was cut by 2 bases, the J end by 7 bases, with 12 bases between. This CDR3 is 14 amino acids long.

The rearrangement uses TRBV19 and TRBJ2-1; TRBD1 might be the D (6 bases). Germline CDR1 LNHDA, CDR2 SQIVND (reference sequence). Trimming left V 4 bases short and J 4 bases short, with 11 bases between. The CDR3 totals 14 residues. CDR3 sequence (DNA): TGTGCCAGTAGTACCCAGGGGCGATACAATGAGCAGTTCTTC. Amino acid sequence: CASSTQGRYNEQFF.

The chain has TRBV5-8 and TRBJ1-2; D gene unclear. The CDR3 consists of 14 residues. The V gene's germline CDR1 is SGHTS and CDR2 YDEGEE. Trimming removed 2 bases at V and 3 bases at J, with 11 bases between. CDR3 loop: CASSLSPEYYGYTF. In DNA, the CDR3 is TGTGCCAGCAGCTTATCCCCGGAGTACTATGGCTACACCTTC.